This T cell receptor (beta chain) emerged from a study of T cell changes during pregnancy in multiple sclerosis. CDR3 length equals 13 residues. Per the germline V gene, CDR1 is MNHEY and CDR2 is SMNVEV (reference sequence). Trimming pared 0 bases from V and 9 bases from J, leaving 11 bases between. Repertoires were generated with immunoSEQ multiplex PCR, while TCRdb's copy carries only in-frame clones and drops some. The sample has some 30,000 clones; over 75% are singletons. The TCR was taken from a female donor with multiple sclerosis, enrolled in a pregnancy study. The chain is built from TRBV27 and TRBJ1-1, with D possibly matching TRBD1 (5 bases). Material: CD8+ T cells from peripheral blood mononuclear cells, obtained after pregnancy. The CDR3 loop reads CASSLSRDSQAFF. CDR3 DNA sequence: TGTGCCAGCAGTTTATCCCGGGACTCTCAAGCTTTCTTT.